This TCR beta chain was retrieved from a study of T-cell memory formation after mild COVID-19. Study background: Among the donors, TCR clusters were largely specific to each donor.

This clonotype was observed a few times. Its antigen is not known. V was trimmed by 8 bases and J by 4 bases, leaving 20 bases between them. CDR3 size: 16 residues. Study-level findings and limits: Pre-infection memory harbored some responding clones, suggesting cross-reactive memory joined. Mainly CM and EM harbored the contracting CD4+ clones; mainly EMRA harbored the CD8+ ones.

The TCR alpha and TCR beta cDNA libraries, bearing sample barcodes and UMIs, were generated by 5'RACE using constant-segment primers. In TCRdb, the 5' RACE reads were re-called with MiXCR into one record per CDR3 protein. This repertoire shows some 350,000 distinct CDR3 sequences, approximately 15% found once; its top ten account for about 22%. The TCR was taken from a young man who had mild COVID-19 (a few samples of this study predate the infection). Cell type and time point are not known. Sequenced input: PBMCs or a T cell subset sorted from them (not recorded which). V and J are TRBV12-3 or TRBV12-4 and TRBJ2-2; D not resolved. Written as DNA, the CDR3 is TGTGCCAGCGGGGATTACCGGACGGAAATCACCGGGGAGCTGTTTTTT. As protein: CASGDYRTEITGELFF.